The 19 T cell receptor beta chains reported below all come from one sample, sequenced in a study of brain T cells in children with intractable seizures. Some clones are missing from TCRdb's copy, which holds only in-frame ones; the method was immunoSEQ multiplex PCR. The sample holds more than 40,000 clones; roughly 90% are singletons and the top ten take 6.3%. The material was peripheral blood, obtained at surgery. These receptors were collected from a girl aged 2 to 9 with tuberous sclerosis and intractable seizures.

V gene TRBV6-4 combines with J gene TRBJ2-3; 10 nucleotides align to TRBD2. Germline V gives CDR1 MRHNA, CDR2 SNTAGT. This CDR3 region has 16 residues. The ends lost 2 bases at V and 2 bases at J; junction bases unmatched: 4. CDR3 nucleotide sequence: TGTGCCAGCAGTGACGACAGCGGGGGGGTCACAGATACGCAGTATTTT. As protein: CASSDDSGGVTDTQYF.

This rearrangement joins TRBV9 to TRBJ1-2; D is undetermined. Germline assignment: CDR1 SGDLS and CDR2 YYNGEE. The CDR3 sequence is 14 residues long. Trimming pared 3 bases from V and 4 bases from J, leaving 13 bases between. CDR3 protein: CASSASPGIYGYTF. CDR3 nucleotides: TGTGCCAGCAGCGCCTCTCCCGGGATCTATGGCTACACCTTC.

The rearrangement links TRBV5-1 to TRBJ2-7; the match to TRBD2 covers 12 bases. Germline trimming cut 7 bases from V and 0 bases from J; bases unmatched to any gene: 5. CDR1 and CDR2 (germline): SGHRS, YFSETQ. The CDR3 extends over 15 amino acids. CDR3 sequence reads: CASAGLAGLSYEQYF. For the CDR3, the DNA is TGCGCCAGCGCCGGACTAGCGGGACTCTCCTACGAGCAGTACTTC.

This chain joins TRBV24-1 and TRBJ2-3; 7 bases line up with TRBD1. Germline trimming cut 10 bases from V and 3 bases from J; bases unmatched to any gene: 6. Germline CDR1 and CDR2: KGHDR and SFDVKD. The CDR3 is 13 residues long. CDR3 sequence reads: CATQGSRTDTQYF. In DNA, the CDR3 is TGTGCCACACAGGGGAGTAGAACAGATACGCAGTATTTT.

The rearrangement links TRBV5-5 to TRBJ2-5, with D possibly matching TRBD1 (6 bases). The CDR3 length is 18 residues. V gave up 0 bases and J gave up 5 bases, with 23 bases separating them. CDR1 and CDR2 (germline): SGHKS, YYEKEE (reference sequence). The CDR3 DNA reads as TGTGCCAGCAGCTTGGAGACAGGAGGTCTGAGGGTTGTGGAGACCCAGTACTTC. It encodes CASSLETGGLRVVETQYF.

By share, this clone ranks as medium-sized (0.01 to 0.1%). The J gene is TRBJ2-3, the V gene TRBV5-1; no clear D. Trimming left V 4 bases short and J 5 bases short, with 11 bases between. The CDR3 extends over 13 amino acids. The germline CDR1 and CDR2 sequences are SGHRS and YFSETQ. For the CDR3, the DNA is TGCGCCAGCAGCGAGTCCGTTAGAGATACGCAGTATTTT. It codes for CASSESVRDTQYF.

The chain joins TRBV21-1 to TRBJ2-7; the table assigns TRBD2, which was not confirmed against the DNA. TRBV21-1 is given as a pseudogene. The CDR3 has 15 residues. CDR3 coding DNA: TGTGCCAGCAGCAAAGCCCCGGGTCTATACTACGAGCAGTACGTC. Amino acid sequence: CASSKAPGLYYEQYV.

The CDR3 nucleotides are TGTGCCAGTAAGGTACACATCAACGAGCAGTACGTC. Residues: CASKVHINEQYV. The chain couples TRBV19 to TRBJ2-7; D not certain. This CDR3 is 12 amino acids long. The germline V gene has CDR1 LNHDA and CDR2 SQIVND (reference sequence). V lost 7 bases, J lost 5 bases, and 12 bases lay in between.

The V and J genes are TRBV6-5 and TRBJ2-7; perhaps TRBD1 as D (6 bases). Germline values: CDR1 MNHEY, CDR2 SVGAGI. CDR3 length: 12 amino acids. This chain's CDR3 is CVDRSSSYEQYV. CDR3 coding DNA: TGTGTTGACAGGTCCAGCTCCTACGAGCAGTACGTC.

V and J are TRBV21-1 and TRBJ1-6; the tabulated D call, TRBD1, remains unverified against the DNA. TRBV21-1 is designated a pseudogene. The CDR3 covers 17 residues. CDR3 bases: TGTGCCAGCAGCCCGCAGGACAGGGCCGCCTATAATTCACCCCTCCACTTT. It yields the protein CASSPQDRAAYNSPLHF.

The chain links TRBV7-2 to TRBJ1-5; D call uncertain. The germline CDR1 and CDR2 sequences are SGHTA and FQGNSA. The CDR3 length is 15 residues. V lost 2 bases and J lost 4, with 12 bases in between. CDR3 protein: CASSLMSGRNQPQHF. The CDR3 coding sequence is TGTGCCAGCAGCTTAATGTCCGGGCGGAATCAGCCCCAGCATTTT.

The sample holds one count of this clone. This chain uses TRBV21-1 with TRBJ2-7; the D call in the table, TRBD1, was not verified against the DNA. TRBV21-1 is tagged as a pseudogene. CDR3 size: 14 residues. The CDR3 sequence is CASSKSRGLYEQYF. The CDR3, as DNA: TGTGCCAGCAGCAAATCGAGGGGGCTGTACGAGCAGTACTTC.

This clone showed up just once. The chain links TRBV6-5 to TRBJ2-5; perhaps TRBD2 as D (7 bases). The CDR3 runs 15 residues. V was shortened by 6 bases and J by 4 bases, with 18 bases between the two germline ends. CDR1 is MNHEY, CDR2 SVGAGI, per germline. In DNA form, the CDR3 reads TGTGCCAGCAGGGGGGGGCGCCTAGTAGCAGAGACCCAGTACTTC. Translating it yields CASRGGRLVAETQYF.

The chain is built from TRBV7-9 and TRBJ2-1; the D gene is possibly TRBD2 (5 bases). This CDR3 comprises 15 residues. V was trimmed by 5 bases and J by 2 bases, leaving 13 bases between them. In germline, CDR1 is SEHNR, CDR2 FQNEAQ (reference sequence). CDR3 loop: CASSPRPRAYNEQFF. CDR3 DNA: TGTGCCAGCAGCCCTCGACCGAGGGCCTACAATGAGCAGTTCTTC. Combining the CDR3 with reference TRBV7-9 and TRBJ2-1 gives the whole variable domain DTGVSQNPRHKITKRGQNVTFRCDPISEHNRLYWYRQTLGQGPEFLTYFQNEAQLEKSRLLSDRFSAERPKGSFSTLEIQRTEQGDSAMYLCASSPRPRAYNEQFFGPGTRLTVL.

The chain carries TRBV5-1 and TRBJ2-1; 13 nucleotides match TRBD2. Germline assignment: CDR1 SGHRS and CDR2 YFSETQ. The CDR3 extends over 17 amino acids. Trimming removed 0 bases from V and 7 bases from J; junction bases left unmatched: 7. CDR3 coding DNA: TGCGCCAGCAGCTTGGGGACTAGCGGGGGCCACCTGAATGAGCAGTTCTTC. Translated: CASSLGTSGGHLNEQFF.

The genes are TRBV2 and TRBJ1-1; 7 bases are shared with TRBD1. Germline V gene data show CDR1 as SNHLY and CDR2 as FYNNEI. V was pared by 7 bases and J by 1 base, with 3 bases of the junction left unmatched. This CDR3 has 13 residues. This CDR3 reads CASIDRANTEAFF. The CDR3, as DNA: TGTGCCAGCATCGACAGGGCGAACACTGAAGCTTTCTTT.

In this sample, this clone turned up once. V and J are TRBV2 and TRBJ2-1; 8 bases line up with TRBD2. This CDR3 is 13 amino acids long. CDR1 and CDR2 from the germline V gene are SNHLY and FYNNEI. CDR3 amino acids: CASGLDGFNEQFF. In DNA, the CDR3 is TGTGCGTCGGGACTAGACGGCTTCAATGAGCAGTTCTTC. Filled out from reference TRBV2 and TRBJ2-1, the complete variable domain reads EPEVTQTPSHQVTQMGQEVILRCVPISNHLYFYWYRQILGQKVEFLVSFYNNEISEKSEIFDDQFSVERPDGSNFTLKIRSTKLEDSAMYFCASGLDGFNEQFFGPGTRLTVL.

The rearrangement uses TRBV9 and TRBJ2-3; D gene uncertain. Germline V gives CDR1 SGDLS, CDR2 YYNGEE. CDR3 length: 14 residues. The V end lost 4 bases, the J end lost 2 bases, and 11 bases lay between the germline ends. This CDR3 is CASSPPPHTDTQYF. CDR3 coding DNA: TGTGCCAGCAGCCCGCCCCCCCACACAGATACGCAGTATTTT.

The DNA for the CDR3 is TGTGCCACCAGCAGGGGCCGGGCGAGCGGGCCCCTTAGGTCGGGGCAGTACGTC. This codes for CATSRGRASGPLRSGQYV. The chain has TRBV15 and TRBJ2-7; the D gene is possibly TRBD2 (6 bases). Germline CDR1 LNHNV, CDR2 YYDKDF (reference sequence). V lost 3 bases and J lost 9, with 30 bases in between. This CDR3 contains 18 residues.